The 20 T cell receptor beta chains listed next were all sequenced from one sample in a study of blood T cell repertoires in COVID-19. Repertoires were generated with immunoSEQ multiplex PCR, while TCRdb's copy carries only in-frame clones and drops some. The table shows 70,000 to 100,000 clones, with more than 70% occurring only once. The specimen was peripheral blood. The receptors come from an elderly woman with acute or convalescent COVID-19.

The chain combines TRBV5-4 with TRBJ2-3; TRBD1 is a possible D gene (5 bases). The germline V gene encodes CDR1 SGHNT and CDR2 YYREEE (reference sequence). This CDR3 comprises 16 residues. Trimming shortened V by 2 bases and J by 0 bases, and 13 bases separated the two germline ends. The CDR3 DNA is TGTGCCAGCAGCTTAACGGGCAGGGCTAGCACAGATACGCAGTATTTT. This encodes CASSLTGRASTDTQYF.

This clone appeared once. V is TRBV5-1 and J is TRBJ2-7; 9 positions agree with TRBD2. The length of the CDR3 is 15 residues. Unmatched junction bases numbered 5, after V lost 0 bases and J lost 4 bases. Germline CDR1 reads SGHRS; CDR2 reads YFSETQ. The CDR3 DNA reads TGCGCCAGCAGCTTGGCGGTAGCGGGGGCATACGAGCAGTACTTC. Translated: CASSLAVAGAYEQYF.

The rearrangement joins TRBV18 to TRBJ1-6, with D perhaps TRBD1 (5 bases). CDR1 is KGHSH and CDR2 is LQKENI in the germline V gene. Between the trimmed V and J ends, which lost 2 bases and 10 bases, there was a span of 21 bases. The length of the CDR3 is 17 residues. In DNA, the CDR3 is TGTGCCAGCTCACCAAGTGTATCAGGGATCATAACATCACCCCTCCACTTT. As protein: CASSPSVSGIITSPLHF.

The J gene is TRBJ2-7, the V gene TRBV6-2 or TRBV6-3; perhaps TRBD1 as D (5 bases). The CDR3 sequence is 14 residues long. V lost 4 bases to trimming and J lost 5 bases, with 15 bases between them. Germline V gives CDR1 MNHEY, CDR2 SVGEGT. DNA of the CDR3: TGTGCCAGCAGTTTACTCAGGGAAATAGACGAGCAGTACTTC. Protein product: CASSLLREIDEQYF.

The genes are TRBV6-5 and TRBJ1-1, with no clear D. The CDR3 loop spans 13 amino acids. V was shortened by 6 bases and J by 5 bases, with 13 bases between the two germline ends. CDR1 and CDR2 (germline): MNHEY, SVGAGI. The CDR3 coding sequence is TGTGCCAGCAGCTCTTATGTCGGGACTGAAGCTTTCTTT. Amino acids: CASSSYVGTEAFF.

By its share, this clone is medium-sized. V is TRBV9 and J is TRBJ2-5; 12 nucleotides line up with TRBD2. This CDR3 region has 15 residues. The trim removed 4 bases at V and 5 bases at J, leaving 6 bases unmatched. CDR1 SGDLS and CDR2 YYNGEE come from the germline V gene. The CDR3 region has the DNA TGTGCCAGCAGCCCCCGGACTAGCGGGATGGAGACCCAGTACTTC. Protein sequence: CASSPRTSGMETQYF.

The rearrangement uses TRBV19 and TRBJ1-4; TRBD1 might be the D (6 bases). The germline CDR1 and CDR2 sequences are LNHDA and SQIVND (reference sequence). The V end lost 7 bases, the J end lost 5 bases, and 11 bases lay between the germline ends. The CDR3 has 13 residues. As DNA, the CDR3 is TGTGCCAGTATTTCAGGGGAGAATGAAAAACTGTTTTTT. Translated: CASISGENEKLFF.

The chain recombines TRBV18 with TRBJ2-7; D perhaps matches TRBD2 (5 bases). Between the trimmed V and J ends, which lost 4 bases and 2 bases, there was a span of 9 bases. Germline V gene sequence: CDR1 KGHSH, CDR2 LQKENI. The CDR3 has 13 amino acids. CDR3 loop: CASSRPEAYEQYF. The CDR3 DNA is TGTGCCAGCTCACGACCGGAGGCCTACGAGCAGTACTTC.

This clone appeared once. The genes are TRBV12-3 or TRBV12-4 and TRBJ1-1; TRBD1 is a possible D gene (6 bases). V shed 7 bases and J shed 14 bases, with 23 bases lying between them. The CDR3 is 13 amino acids. Here the CDR3 reads CASTRLGHPGGFF. CDR3 DNA: TGTGCCAGCACTAGGTTGGGACACCCAGGCGGGTTCTTT.

The CDR3, as DNA: TGTGCCAGCAGACCCGATGGACGAGGGGGACAGCCTAATTCACCCCTCCACTTT. Residues: CASRPDGRGGQPNSPLHF. The chain employs TRBV21-1 and TRBJ1-6; the DNA was not compared with TRBD1, the D call given in the table. TRBV21-1 is a pseudogene. This CDR3 has 18 amino acids.

The chain couples TRBV27 to TRBJ1-2, with D possibly matching TRBD1 (6 bases). Germline CDR1 MNHEY, CDR2 SMNVEV (reference sequence). CDR3 length: 14 amino acids. Deletions cut 5 bases from V and 8 bases from J, with 18 bases between. The CDR3 coding sequence is TGTGCCAGCAGTGTAATTCCACAGGGTGAAGGCTACACCTTC. This gives the protein CASSVIPQGEGYTF.

This clone was picked up one time. The J gene is TRBJ1-2, the V gene TRBV5-6, with unresolved D. The CDR3 spans 13 residues. Germline V gene data show CDR1 as SGHDT and CDR2 as YYEEEE. The V end lost 1 base, the J end lost 4 bases, and 8 bases lay between the germline ends. CDR3 in DNA: TGTGCCAGCAGCTTGCGTGCGGGCTATGGCTACACCTTC. Its translation: CASSLRAGYGYTF. The whole variable domain, filled in from reference TRBV5-6 and TRBJ1-2, reads DAGVTQSPTHLIKTRGQQVTLRCSPKSGHDTVSWYQQALGQGPQFIFQYYEEEERQRGNFPDRFSGHQFPNYSSELNVNALLLGDSALYLCASSLRAGYGYTFGSGTRLTVV.

This clone was counted once. This chain joins TRBV19 and TRBJ1-1; tentatively, D is TRBD1 (5 bases). V was clipped by 5 bases and J by 4 bases, with 23 bases between them. The CDR3 sequence is 17 residues long. Germline CDR1 is LNHDA and CDR2 is SQIVND (reference sequence). The CDR3 bases are TGTGCCAGTAGTGGCCGGGGGGGTAGGAGATATGGCACTGAAGCTTTCTTT. Protein product: CASSGRGGRRYGTEAFF.

The V and J genes are TRBV27 and TRBJ1-6, with 8 bases matching TRBD1. Germline CDR1 reads MNHEY; CDR2 reads SMNVEV (reference sequence). With 5 bases clipped from V and 8 bases from J, the junction kept 5 bases outside the gene matches. There are 14 residues in the CDR3. DNA for the CDR3: TGTGCCAGCAGTACTAGACAGGGGTATTCACCCCTCCACTTT. It specifies CASSTRQGYSPLHF.

The chain has TRBV5-6 and TRBJ1-5; D not certain. The CDR3 spans 13 residues. Germline-derived CDR1 and CDR2 are SGHDT and YYEEEE. V shed 0 bases and J shed 4 bases, with 5 bases lying between them. The CDR3 DNA is TGTGCCAGCAGCTTGGCCCTAAATCAGCCCCAGCATTTT. It yields the protein CASSLALNQPQHF.

The genes are TRBV24-1 and TRBJ2-5; D may be TRBD1 or TRBD2 (9 bases each). CDR3 length: 19 amino acids. Germline V lookup: CDR1 KGHDR, CDR2 SFDVKD. V shed 4 bases and J shed 5 bases, with 28 bases lying between them. DNA for the CDR3: TGTGCCACCAGTGACTGGGACAGGGTAATAGCGGGAGACGTGGAGACCCAGTACTTC. It codes for CATSDWDRVIAGDVETQYF.

CDR3 protein: CASSLWSGKGEQYF. As DNA, the CDR3 is TGTGCCAGCAGTTTATGGTCGGGGAAGGGAGAGCAGTACTTC. V and J are TRBV27 and TRBJ2-7; D perhaps matches TRBD2 (5 bases). Trimming took off 1 base at V and 7 bases at J, with 14 bases between the two ends. Germline CDR1 is MNHEY and CDR2 is SMNVEV (reference sequence). The length of the CDR3 is 14 residues.

The gene calls are TRBV7-2 and TRBJ2-5, with 13 bases matching TRBD2. V was clipped by 5 bases and J by 3 bases; unmatched bases: 6. This CDR3 has 16 amino acids. Germline CDR1 reads SGHTA; CDR2 reads FQGNSA. The CDR3 region is CASSTRGLAGKETQYF. DNA of the CDR3: TGTGCCAGCAGCACCCGGGGACTAGCGGGGAAAGAGACCCAGTACTTC.

As for this clone: Distinct nucleotide sequences in the sample also encode this CDR3. The chain has TRBV29-1 and TRBJ1-1; 7 positions agree with TRBD1. Germline V gives CDR1 SQVTM, CDR2 ANQGSEA. This CDR3 comprises 13 residues. The V segment lost 1 base and the J segment 4 bases; nucleotides outside the gene matches: 3. Here the CDR3 DNA reads TGCAGCGTTGAAGGACAGGGAGGCACTGAAGCTTTCTTT. The encoded protein is CSVEGQGGTEAFF.

V is TRBV7-2 and J is TRBJ2-7; TRBD2 is a possible D gene (5 bases). Trimming shortened V by 4 bases and J by 0 bases, and 13 bases separated the two germline ends. Germline CDR1 is SGHTA and CDR2 is FQGNSA. The CDR3 spans 15 residues. CDR3 coding DNA: TGTGCCAGCAGCTGGCCTGGACGGGGCTCCTACGAGCAGTACTTC. Encoded protein: CASSWPGRGSYEQYF.